Presented here are 19 T cell receptor beta chains from one specimen sequenced in a study of STAT3 mutations in large granular lymphocyte leukemia. Study-level findings and limits: In T-cell large granular lymphocyte leukemia, about half of patients showed multiple immunodominant subclonotypes.

These receptors have no known antigen. Here immunoSEQ multiplex PCR was the method, and the copy in TCRdb shows in-frame clones only, minus some. The table records about 3,500 clones, roughly 74% of them present only once. Material: peripheral blood mononuclear cells. These receptors were obtained from a man between 60 and 75 years old with T-cell large granular lymphocyte leukemia. Some clones in this sample may be carry-over from other donors' samples.

The V gene is TRBV6-1, the J gene TRBJ1-1, with no clear D. CDR3 size: 12 residues. V was trimmed by 7 bases and J by 10 bases, leaving 16 bases between them. Germline CDR1 is MNHNS and CDR2 is SASEGT. The CDR3, as DNA: TGTGCCAGCACTCGGTCCTACTTAGCAGCTTTCTTT. Its protein is CASTRSYLAAFF.

This clone was observed a few times. The chain carries TRBV30 and TRBJ2-7; D may be TRBD1 (6 bases). The CDR3 runs 15 residues. The V gene lost 3 bases and the J gene lost 3 bases, with 18 bases spanning the gap. Per the germline V gene, CDR1 is GTSNPN and CDR2 is SVGIG (reference sequence). The DNA of the CDR3 is TGTGCCTGGAGCAAAACGGACAGAGGGTTCTACGAGCAGTACTTC. Its protein product is CAWSKTDRGFYEQYF.

This clone was observed a few times. The V call is TRBV7-2, the J call TRBJ2-7; TRBD2 matches 10 bases. Germline assignment: CDR1 SGHTA and CDR2 FQGNSA. Losses at the gene ends were 5 bases for V and 1 base for J; bases not matched to a gene: 11. The CDR3 spans 17 residues. The DNA for the CDR3 is TGTGCCAGCAGCCCCGGAGTAGCGGGAGGCCCGTCCTACGAGCAGTACTTC. Translating gives CASSPGVAGGPSYEQYF.

The chain carries TRBV11-3 and TRBJ2-7; 7 positions match TRBD2. CDR1 is SGHNT, CDR2 YENEEA, per germline. V was pared by 7 bases and J by 3 bases, with 9 bases of the junction left unmatched. There are 14 residues in the CDR3. This chain's CDR3 is CASKRGEGVYEQYF. The CDR3 region has the DNA TGTGCCAGCAAACGGGGGGAGGGAGTCTACGAGCAGTACTTC.

As to this clone: A read error may account for a junction end that differs from germline. The rearrangement uses TRBV5-1 and TRBJ2-5; D not certain. Germline CDR1 is SGHRS and CDR2 is YFSETQ. The CDR3 totals 15 residues. The DNA for the CDR3 is TGCGTCAGCAGCCCCGGAACTGGACGAAGGGAGACCCAGTACTTC. Translated, it gives CVSSPGTGRRETQYF.

This clone has a single count. This chain joins TRBV7-9 and TRBJ2-7; D is uncertain. Trimming left V 2 bases short and J 8 bases short, with 16 bases between. CDR1 and CDR2 (germline): SEHNR, FQNEAQ (reference sequence). This CDR3 contains 14 residues. The CDR3 loop is CASSLSGTRSQQYF. CDR3 DNA: TGTGCCAGCAGCTTAAGTGGAACTCGGAGCCAGCAGTACTTC.

The chain couples TRBV27 to TRBJ1-1, with TRBD1 as a possible D gene (5 bases). From germline, CDR1 is MNHEY and CDR2 SMNVEV (reference sequence). The ends were cut back, 1 base at V and 11 bases at J, with 14 bases in the middle. There are 13 residues in the CDR3. CDR3: CASSLLIGAGAFF. The CDR3 DNA follows: TGTGCCAGCAGTTTATTAATCGGGGCTGGGGCTTTCTTT.

The V call is TRBV12-5, the J call TRBJ2-3; no reliable D call. V dropped 4 bases and J dropped 9 bases, with 11 bases sitting between them. CDR3 length equals 12 residues. In germline, CDR1 is LGHNT, CDR2 FRNRAP. CDR3 sequence reads: CASGSTGPTQYF. DNA for the CDR3: TGTGCTAGTGGTTCAACCGGGCCAACGCAGTATTTT.

The rearrangement links TRBV5-1 to TRBJ1-5; 9 nucleotides agree with TRBD1. Looked up from germline, CDR1 is SGHRS and CDR2 is YFSETQ. The CDR3 is 14 amino acids. The ends lost 2 bases at V and 5 bases at J; junction bases unmatched: 2. Written as DNA, the CDR3 is TGCGCCAGCAGCTTCACAGGGGGCGATCAGCCCCAGCATTTT. It yields the protein CASSFTGGDQPQHF.

The chain combines TRBV18 with TRBJ2-2, with 14 bases that match TRBD2. CDR3 length equals 16 residues. The trim removed 0 bases at V and 6 bases at J, leaving 0 bases unmatched. Germline V gene data show CDR1 as KGHSH and CDR2 as LQKENI. The CDR3 DNA follows: TGTGCCAGCTCACCACCGGGACTAGCGGGAGCCGGGGAGCTGTTTTTT. It codes for CASSPPGLAGAGELFF.

The chain recombines TRBV7-8 with TRBJ2-7, with D unresolved. The CDR3 totals 14 residues. Germline lookup yields CDR1 SGHVS and CDR2 FQNEAQ. V shed 2 bases and J shed 5 bases, with 13 bases lying between them. DNA of the CDR3: TGTGCCAGCAGCTTATCTTCCGGACGGAACGAGCAGTACTTC. Residues: CASSLSSGRNEQYF.

The chain recombines TRBV5-1 with TRBJ2-7; 7 nucleotides align to TRBD1. The CDR3 extends over 14 amino acids. Germline CDR1 reads SGHRS; CDR2 reads YFSETQ. After removal of 4 bases from V and 2 bases from J, the junction contained 6 bases not matched to a gene. The CDR3 coding sequence is TGCGCCAGCAGCCCCGGACAGGCAGCCTACGAGCAGTACTTC. Protein: CASSPGQAAYEQYF.

This clone was seen only a few times. This sequence joins TRBV9 and TRBJ2-1; no firm D call. V dropped 0 bases and J dropped 0 bases, with 7 bases sitting between them. The CDR3 contains 15 residues. From germline, CDR1 is SGDLS and CDR2 YYNGEE. CDR3 residues: CASSVDSSSYNEQFF. The CDR3 coding sequence is TGTGCCAGCAGCGTAGACAGCAGCTCCTACAATGAGCAGTTCTTC.

The rearrangement joins TRBV30 to TRBJ2-1; the D is unclear. CDR1 is GTSNPN, CDR2 SVGIG, per germline (reference sequence). CDR3 length: 14 residues. Trimming took 2 bases from V and 2 from J, leaving 10 bases between them. The CDR3 loop is CAWSQTLAYNEQFF. In DNA form, the CDR3 reads TGTGCCTGGAGTCAGACTTTAGCCTACAATGAGCAGTTCTTC.

This clone has a handful of counts. The chain is built from TRBV29-1 and TRBJ1-5; 8 nucleotides match TRBD1. Looked up from germline, CDR1 is SQVTM and CDR2 is ANQGSEA. Trimming removed 6 bases from V and 6 bases from J; junction bases left unmatched: 7. This CDR3 has 13 amino acids. CDR3 in DNA: TGCAGCGTCGGACAGGGAATAGGTCAGCCCCAGCATTTT. It codes for CSVGQGIGQPQHF.

This chain connects TRBV13 to TRBJ1-4; the D gene is possibly TRBD1 (5 bases). CDR1 and CDR2 from the germline V gene are PRHDT and FYEKMQ (reference sequence). This CDR3 contains 13 residues. Trimming stripped 8 bases from V and 8 bases from J, with 15 bases between. The CDR3 loop is CASGDSHGEKLFF. In DNA form, the CDR3 reads TGTGCCAGCGGAGACAGCCACGGGGAAAAACTGTTTTTT.

This chain joins TRBV7-9 and TRBJ2-5; possibly TRBD1 or TRBD2 for D (6 bases each). V was pared by 3 bases and J by 5 bases, with 10 bases between. The CDR3 spans 13 residues. Germline V gene sequence: CDR1 SEHNR, CDR2 FQNEAQ (reference sequence). The CDR3 nucleotides are TGTGCCAGCAGCTTCACAGGGAGGGAGACCCAGTACTTC. Translating it yields CASSFTGRETQYF.

The J gene is TRBJ2-3, the V gene TRBV11-3; TRBD2 aligns across 7 bases. This CDR3 is 15 amino acids long. Germline CDR1 SGHNT, CDR2 YENEEA. The V and J ends lost 5 bases and 2 bases, in that order; junction bases with no gene match: 7. This CDR3 is CASSLGGAPTDTQYF. Here the CDR3 DNA reads TGTGCCAGCAGCCTGGGAGGGGCCCCCACAGATACGCAGTATTTT.

V is TRBV6-5 and J is TRBJ2-7; a possible D gene is TRBD2 (6 bases). Germline V gene data show CDR1 as MNHEY and CDR2 as SVGAGI. The V end was cut by 0 bases, the J end by 1 base, with 7 bases between. There are 14 residues in the CDR3. CDR3 protein: CASSYSGGSYEQYF. The DNA of the CDR3 is TGTGCCAGCAGTTACTCGGGGGGATCCTACGAGCAGTACTTC.